The 29 T cell receptor beta chains listed next were all sequenced from one sample in a study of shared clonotypes between healthy human individuals. The naive CD8 subset, CD45RO-negative cells positively selected for CCR7, excluded terminally differentiated effector memory CD45RA+ cells. Generated by immunoSEQ multiplex PCR, the TCRdb table keeps only in-frame clones and is missing some. The sample includes under 850,000 clones, approximately 92% of them seen just once. Material: naive CD8+ T cells sorted from blood. These receptors were taken from a man aged 30 to 45 in good health.

This chain links TRBV14 with TRBJ1-1, with TRBD1 identical over 8 bases. V dropped 4 bases and J dropped 2; count of bases not matched to a gene: 15. In germline, CDR1 is SGHDN, CDR2 FVKESK. The CDR3 contains 18 residues. The CDR3 region is CASSPIDRGGRGNTEAFF. The CDR3 bases are TGTGCCAGCAGCCCGATCGACAGGGGAGGTAGAGGAAACACTGAAGCTTTCTTT.

The chain uses TRBV14 and TRBJ2-7, with D hard to call. CDR3 length: 14 amino acids. Trimming removed 1 base from V and 6 bases from J, with 13 bases in between. Germline CDR1 is SGHDN and CDR2 is FVKESK. The CDR3 coding sequence is TGTGCCAGCAGCCAAGTGGCCGACTTTATCGAGCAGTACTTC. Its translation is CASSQVADFIEQYF.

This clone occurred once. This chain joins TRBV9 and TRBJ2-7; tentatively, D is TRBD1 (5 bases). Trimming removed 0 bases from V and 0 bases from J, with 10 bases in between. There are 15 residues in the CDR3. In germline, CDR1 is SGDLS, CDR2 YYNGEE. This CDR3 reads CASSVDTGISYEQYF. CDR3 bases: TGTGCCAGCAGCGTAGATACAGGTATCTCCTACGAGCAGTACTTC.

The chain employs TRBV5-1 and TRBJ2-1; 16 bases fit TRBD2. V was clipped by 5 bases and J by 7 bases; unmatched bases: 9. The germline CDR1 and CDR2 sequences are SGHRS and YFSETQ. The CDR3 has 17 amino acids. CDR3 region: CASSKGLAGGPINEQFF. CDR3 nucleotide sequence: TGCGCCAGCAGTAAGGGACTAGCGGGAGGGCCCATAAATGAGCAGTTCTTC.

The chain combines TRBV9 with TRBJ1-2, with 9 bases that match TRBD1. The CDR3 contains 12 residues. V lost 3 bases, J lost 8 bases, and 2 bases stayed unmatched. The germline V gene encodes CDR1 SGDLS and CDR2 YYNGEE. The CDR3 DNA reads TGTGCCAGCAGCGCGACAGGGGGAGGCTACACCTTC. It specifies CASSATGGGYTF.

This clone was seen more than once but under ten times. The chain has TRBV7-9 and TRBJ2-7; D uncertain. Trimming pared 6 bases from V and 3 bases from J, leaving 9 bases between. Germline V lookup: CDR1 SEHNR, CDR2 FQNEAQ (reference sequence). The length of the CDR3 is 12 residues. The CDR3 region is CASRRGGYEQYF. Here the CDR3 DNA reads TGTGCCAGCAGGAGAGGCGGCTACGAGCAGTACTTC.

The chain links TRBV25-1 to TRBJ2-2; D unresolved. V was clipped by 1 base and J by 1 base, with 4 bases between them. The CDR3 consists of 14 residues. Germline V lookup: CDR1 MGHDK, CDR2 SYGVNS. Here the CDR3 DNA reads TGTGCCAGCAGTGAATCCCTGAACACCGGGGAGCTGTTTTTT. Its protein is CASSESLNTGELFF.

J is TRBJ1-2 and V is TRBV9; perhaps TRBD1 as D (5 bases). This CDR3 region has 14 residues. V was shortened by 0 bases and J by 8 bases, with 14 bases between the two germline ends. The germline V gene encodes CDR1 SGDLS and CDR2 YYNGEE. The CDR3 is CASSVDSGQWGYTF. Written as DNA, the CDR3 is TGTGCCAGCAGCGTAGATTCAGGGCAGTGGGGCTACACCTTC.

J is TRBJ2-3 and V is TRBV27, with 9 bases that match TRBD2. V dropped 5 bases and J dropped 1; count of bases not matched to a gene: 7. In germline, CDR1 is MNHEY, CDR2 SMNVEV (reference sequence). The CDR3 covers 16 residues. The CDR3, as DNA: TGTGCCAGCAGTCCGCTTGCGGGAGGGGGCACAGATACGCAGTATTTT. Translating it yields CASSPLAGGGTDTQYF.

The chain has TRBV10-3 and TRBJ2-5; 7 bases align to TRBD1. V lost 4 bases and J lost 2; bases outside the gene matches: 7. The length of the CDR3 is 15 residues. The V gene's germline CDR1 is ENHRY and CDR2 SYGVKD. CDR3: CAISGPRTGQETQYF. CDR3 sequence (DNA): TGTGCCATCAGTGGCCCCCGGACAGGTCAAGAGACCCAGTACTTC.

About this clone: At the DNA level, this CDR3 is encoded by other sequences in the same sample as well. The CDR3 protein is CASTTGGNEQFF. The CDR3 DNA is TGTGCCAGCACCACCGGGGGGAATGAGCAGTTCTTC. The V call is TRBV27, the J call TRBJ2-1; 7 positions match TRBD2. Trimming took 7 bases from V and 7 from J; bases not matched to a gene: 4. The CDR3 spans 12 residues. From germline, CDR1 is MNHEY and CDR2 SMNVEV (reference sequence).

This clone was picked up one time. The chain recombines TRBV7-9 with TRBJ2-7; 9 bases agree with TRBD1. CDR3 length: 17 amino acids. After removal of 5 bases from V and 1 base from J, the junction contained 12 bases not matched to a gene. Germline values: CDR1 SEHNR, CDR2 FQNEAQ (reference sequence). In nucleotides, the CDR3 is TGTGCCAGCAGCGGAACGGGACAGGGTTTTATGTCCTACGAGCAGTACTTC. Translating gives CASSGTGQGFMSYEQYF.

The V call is TRBV6-5, the J call TRBJ1-2, with no clear D. This CDR3 is 13 amino acids long. CDR1 and CDR2 from the germline V gene are MNHEY and SVGAGI. Trimming removed 5 bases from V and 4 bases from J, with 11 bases in between. CDR3 nucleotides: TGTGCCAGCAGTATAGCGACGGGCTATGGCTACACCTTC. This gives the protein CASSIATGYGYTF.

The chain recombines TRBV7-9 with TRBJ2-1; TRBD2 aligns across 7 bases. J was trimmed by 1 base and V by 6 bases; bases with no gene match: 9. In germline, CDR1 is SEHNR, CDR2 FQNEAQ (reference sequence). This CDR3 has 16 residues. CDR3 in amino acids: CASRGGREGSYNEQFF. The CDR3 nucleotides read TGTGCCAGCAGGGGCGGCAGGGAGGGATCCTACAATGAGCAGTTCTTC.

The chain uses TRBV5-1 and TRBJ1-2, with 7 bases matching TRBD1. Germline values: CDR1 SGHRS, CDR2 YFSETQ. The CDR3 consists of 15 residues. After removal of 4 bases from V and 4 bases from J, the junction contained 10 bases not matched to a gene. The CDR3 loop reads CASSLGTESSYGYTF. CDR3 DNA: TGCGCCAGCAGCCTTGGGACAGAATCCTCCTATGGCTACACCTTC.

The gene calls are TRBV7-9 and TRBJ2-3; D gene ambiguous. Germline assignment: CDR1 SEHNR and CDR2 FQNEAQ (reference sequence). CDR3 length equals 15 residues. Trimming shortened V by 2 bases and J by 5 bases, and 14 bases separated the two germline ends. The chain's CDR3 is CASSLLATGLDTQYF. CDR3 in DNA: TGTGCCAGCAGCTTATTAGCCACCGGTTTAGATACGCAGTATTTT. The whole variable domain, remainder taken from reference TRBV7-9 and TRBJ2-3, is DTGVSQNPRHKITKRGQNVTFRCDPISEHNRLYWYRQTLGQGPEFLTYFQNEAQLEKSRLLSDRFSAERPKGSFSTLEIQRTEQGDSAMYLCASSLLATGLDTQYFGPGTRLTVL.

The chain couples TRBV4-1 to TRBJ1-1; 7 bases agree with TRBD1. The V gene end was trimmed by 6 bases and the J gene end by 4 bases; junction bases not matched to a gene: 8. The CDR3 contains 14 residues. CDR1 MGHRA and CDR2 YSYEKL come from the germline V gene. In DNA form, the CDR3 reads TGCGCCAGCAGGTACCGGGACAGTTCCACTGAAGCTTTCTTT. Amino acid sequence: CASRYRDSSTEAFF.

This clone occurred a few times. V and J are TRBV7-9 and TRBJ2-7; D remains unclear. The CDR3 runs 11 residues. V was trimmed by 5 bases and J by 5 bases, leaving 7 bases between them. CDR1 and CDR2 from the germline V gene are SEHNR and FQNEAQ (reference sequence). Here the CDR3 DNA reads TGTGCCAGCAGCGCCTTGGACGAGCAGTACTTC. As protein: CASSALDEQYF.

This rearrangement joins TRBV5-1 to TRBJ2-3, with 10 nucleotides matching TRBD2. Germline V gives CDR1 SGHRS, CDR2 YFSETQ. This CDR3 comprises 18 residues. Trimming took 4 bases from V and 5 from J; bases not matched to a gene: 16. The CDR3 protein is CASSAKSGLANLRDTQYF. CDR3 nucleotide sequence: TGCGCCAGCAGCGCTAAGTCGGGACTAGCGAACCTCCGAGATACGCAGTATTTT.

V and J are TRBV5-5 and TRBJ2-7; no reliable D call. Trimming removed 1 base at V and 0 bases at J, with 11 bases between. The CDR3 consists of 15 residues. CDR1 is SGHKS and CDR2 is YYEKEE in the germline V gene (reference sequence). CDR3 protein: CASSLLVGGSYEQYF. The CDR3 DNA sequence: TGTGCCAGCAGCTTGCTCGTCGGTGGCTCCTACGAGCAGTACTTC.

The gene calls are TRBV29-1 and TRBJ1-2; a possible D gene is TRBD1 (5 bases). Germline CDR1 SQVTM, CDR2 ANQGSEA. This CDR3 comprises 13 residues. The germline V and J ends were trimmed by 3 bases and 3 bases, with 11 bases remaining between them. The CDR3 nucleotides are TGCAGCGTTGACTCGGGGGTTTACTATGGCTACACCTTC. This translates into CSVDSGVYYGYTF.

This clone was counted once. This sequence joins TRBV7-9 and TRBJ2-7; 10 bases line up with TRBD1. This CDR3 comprises 15 residues. Germline CDR1 is SEHNR and CDR2 is FQNEAQ (reference sequence). The ends lost 0 bases at V and 6 bases at J; junction bases unmatched: 5. This CDR3 reads CASSLAFDRGLEQYF. CDR3 in DNA: TGTGCCAGCAGCTTAGCGTTTGACAGGGGGCTCGAGCAGTACTTC.

The rearrangement joins TRBV11-2 to TRBJ2-2; 13 bases match TRBD2. V lost 8 bases and J lost 1; bases outside the gene matches: 10. This CDR3 contains 18 residues. Germline V gives CDR1 SGHAT, CDR2 FQNNGV. The CDR3 sequence is CASPGPGTSGMNTGELFF. Here the CDR3 DNA reads TGTGCCAGCCCGGGACCCGGGACTAGCGGGATGAACACCGGGGAGCTGTTTTTT.

On this clone: This specimen includes other DNA sequences encoding the same CDR3. The V gene is TRBV27, the J gene TRBJ2-1, with D possibly being TRBD2 (5 bases). V was shortened by 2 bases and J by 2 bases, with 7 bases between the two germline ends. The CDR3 sequence is 14 residues long. Germline-derived CDR1 and CDR2 are MNHEY and SMNVEV (reference sequence). CDR3 region: CASSLTGTYNEQFF. The CDR3 bases are TGTGCCAGCAGTTTAACGGGGACCTACAATGAGCAGTTCTTC.

The CDR3 coding sequence is TGTGCCAGCAGTTTATTGAGATACGTACAAGAGACCCAGTACTTC. Encoded protein: CASSLLRYVQETQYF. V usage is TRBV28 and J usage is TRBJ2-5, with D hard to call. Germline V gives CDR1 MDHEN, CDR2 SYDVKM. Trimming cost V 1 base and J 2 bases, with 11 bases left between them. The length of the CDR3 is 15 residues.

The chain couples TRBV7-9 to TRBJ1-3, with unresolved D. The germline gives CDR1 SEHNR, CDR2 FQNEAQ (reference sequence). Trimming left V 5 bases short and J 0 bases short, with 17 bases between. This CDR3 region has 17 residues. This chain's CDR3 is CASSTPDATPSGNTIYF. The CDR3 DNA sequence: TGTGCCAGCAGCACCCCGGACGCTACTCCCTCTGGAAACACCATATATTTT.

This clone was picked up one time. This rearrangement joins TRBV9 to TRBJ2-5, with 7 positions matching TRBD2. Germline CDR1 reads SGDLS; CDR2 reads YYNGEE. The CDR3 is made up of 18 amino acids. The V segment lost 0 bases and the J segment 4 bases; nucleotides outside the gene matches: 15. As DNA, the CDR3 is TGTGCCAGCAGCGTAGCGGTGTCTAGCGGTCAGGTTTTAGAGACCCAGTACTTC. The encoded protein is CASSVAVSSGQVLETQYF.

The chain uses TRBV28 and TRBJ2-3; 10 bases fit TRBD2. V trimming: 2 bases; J trimming: 4 bases; junction bases outside the gene matches: 6. The CDR3 has 16 residues. Germline assignment: CDR1 MDHEN and CDR2 SYDVKM. As DNA, the CDR3 is TGTGCCAGCAGTTTACAAGGAGGGACTAGCGCAGATACGCAGTATTTT. This sequence encodes CASSLQGGTSADTQYF. Filled out from reference TRBV28 and TRBJ2-3, the complete variable domain reads DVKVTQSSRYLVKRTGEKVFLECVQDMDHENMFWYRQDPGLGLRLIYFSYDVKMKEKGDIPEGYSVSREKKERFSLILESASTNQTSMYLCASSLQGGTSADTQYFGPGTRLTVL.

The genes are TRBV4-1 and TRBJ2-1, with 11 nucleotides matching TRBD2. The CDR3 loop spans 15 amino acids. The trim removed 2 bases at V and 7 bases at J, leaving 4 bases unmatched. In germline, CDR1 is MGHRA, CDR2 YSYEKL. CDR3 protein: CASSQLLAGVNEQFF. CDR3 DNA sequence: TGCGCCAGCAGCCAATTACTAGCGGGAGTAAATGAGCAGTTCTTC.